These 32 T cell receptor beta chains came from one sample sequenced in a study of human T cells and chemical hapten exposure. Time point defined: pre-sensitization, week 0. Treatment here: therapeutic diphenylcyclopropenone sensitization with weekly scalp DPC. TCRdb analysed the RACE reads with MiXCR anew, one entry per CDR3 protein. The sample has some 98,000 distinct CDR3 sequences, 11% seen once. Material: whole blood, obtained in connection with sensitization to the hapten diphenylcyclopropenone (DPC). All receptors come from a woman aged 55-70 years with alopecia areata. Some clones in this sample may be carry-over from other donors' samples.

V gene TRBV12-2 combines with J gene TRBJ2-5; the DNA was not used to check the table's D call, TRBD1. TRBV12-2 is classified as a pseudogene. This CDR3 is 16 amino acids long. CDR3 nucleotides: TGTGCAAGTCGCTTACCCGCAGGGGACCCCCCAGAGACCCAGTACTTC. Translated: CASRLPAGDPPETQYF.

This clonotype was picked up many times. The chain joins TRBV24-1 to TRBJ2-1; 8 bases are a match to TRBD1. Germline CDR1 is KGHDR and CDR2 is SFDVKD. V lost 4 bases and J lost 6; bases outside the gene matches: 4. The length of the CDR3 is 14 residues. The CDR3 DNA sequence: TGTGCCACCAGTGACCCCGGACAGGGCAATGAGCAGTTCTTC. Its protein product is CATSDPGQGNEQFF.

CDR3 DNA: TGTGCCAGCAGCTTAGACTCTGGGGCAACGGATACGCAGTATTTT. Residues: CASSLDSGATDTQYF. The chain links TRBV11-2 to TRBJ2-3; perhaps TRBD1 as D (5 bases). V dropped 0 bases and J dropped 6 bases, with 13 bases sitting between them. Germline lookup yields CDR1 SGHAT and CDR2 FQNNGV. The length of the CDR3 is 15 residues.

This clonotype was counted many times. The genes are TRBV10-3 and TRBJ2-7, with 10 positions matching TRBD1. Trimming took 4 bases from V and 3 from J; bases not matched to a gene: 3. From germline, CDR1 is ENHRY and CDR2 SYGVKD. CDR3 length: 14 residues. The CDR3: CAISVGQGNYEQYF. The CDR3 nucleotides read TGTGCCATCAGTGTGGGACAGGGGAACTACGAGCAGTACTTC.

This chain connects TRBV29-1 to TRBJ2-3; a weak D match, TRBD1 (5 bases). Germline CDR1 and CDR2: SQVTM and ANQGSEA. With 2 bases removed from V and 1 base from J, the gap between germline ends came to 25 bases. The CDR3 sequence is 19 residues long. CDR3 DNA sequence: TGCAGCGTTGAAATTTATGGTTGGCGACAGACCCCTGGCACAGATACGCAGTATTTT. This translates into CSVEIYGWRQTPGTDTQYF.

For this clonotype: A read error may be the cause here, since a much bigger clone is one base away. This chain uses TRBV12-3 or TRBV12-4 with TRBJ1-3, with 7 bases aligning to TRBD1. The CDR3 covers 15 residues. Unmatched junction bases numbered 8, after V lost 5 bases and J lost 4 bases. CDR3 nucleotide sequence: TGTGCCAGCAGTCCCTTCAGGGGGGACGGAAACACCATATATTTT. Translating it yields CASSPFRGDGNTIYF.

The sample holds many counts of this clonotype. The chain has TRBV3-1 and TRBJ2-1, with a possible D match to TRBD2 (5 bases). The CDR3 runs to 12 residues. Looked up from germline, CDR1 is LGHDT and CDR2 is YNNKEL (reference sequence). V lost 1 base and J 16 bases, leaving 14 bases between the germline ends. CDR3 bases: TGTGCCAGCAGCCAAGGACTACAGCCCATTTTCTTC. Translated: CASSQGLQPIFF.

The DNA for the CDR3 is TGTGCCAGCAGCTTAGTTTTGGGATTAGGGGGCCTGAACACTGAAGCTTTCTTT. The encoded protein is CASSLVLGLGGLNTEAFF. V gene TRBV11-2 combines with J gene TRBJ1-1, with 7 bases identical to TRBD1. The V gene's germline CDR1 is SGHAT and CDR2 FQNNGV. The CDR3 contains 18 residues. J was trimmed by 0 bases and V by 1 base; bases with no gene match: 11.

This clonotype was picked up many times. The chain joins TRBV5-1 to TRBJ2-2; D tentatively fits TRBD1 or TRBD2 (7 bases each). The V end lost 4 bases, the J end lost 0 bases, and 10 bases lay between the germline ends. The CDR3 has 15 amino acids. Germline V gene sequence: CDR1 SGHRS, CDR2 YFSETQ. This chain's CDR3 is CASSPGGANTGELFF. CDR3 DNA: TGCGCCAGCAGCCCAGGGGGGGCGAACACCGGGGAGCTGTTTTTT.

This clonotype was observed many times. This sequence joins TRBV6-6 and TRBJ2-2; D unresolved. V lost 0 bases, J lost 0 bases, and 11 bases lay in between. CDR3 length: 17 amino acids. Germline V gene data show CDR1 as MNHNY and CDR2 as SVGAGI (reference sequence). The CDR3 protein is CASSYSAAAANTGELFF. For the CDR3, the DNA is TGTGCCAGCAGTTACTCAGCCGCAGCAGCGAACACCGGGGAGCTGTTTTTT.

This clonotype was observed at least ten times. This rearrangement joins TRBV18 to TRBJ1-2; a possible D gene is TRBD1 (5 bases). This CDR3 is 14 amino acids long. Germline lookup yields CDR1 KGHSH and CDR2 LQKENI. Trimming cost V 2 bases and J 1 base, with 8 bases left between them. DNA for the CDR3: TGTGCCAGCTCACCAGCAGGGTTTAACTATGGCTACACCTTC. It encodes CASSPAGFNYGYTF.

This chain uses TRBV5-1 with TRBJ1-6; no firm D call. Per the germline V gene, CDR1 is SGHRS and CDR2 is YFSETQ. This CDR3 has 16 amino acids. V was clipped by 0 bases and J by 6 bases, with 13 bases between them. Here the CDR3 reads CASSLGPSTSNSPLHF. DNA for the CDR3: TGCGCCAGCAGCTTGGGGCCCTCCACGTCTAATTCACCCCTCCACTTT. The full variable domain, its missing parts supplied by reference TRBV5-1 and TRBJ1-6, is KAGVTQTPRYLIKTRGQQVTLSCSPISGHRSVSWYQQTPGQGLQFLFEYFSETQRNKGNFPGRFSGRQFSNSRSEMNVSTLELGDSALYLCASSLGPSTSNSPLHFGNGTRLTVT.

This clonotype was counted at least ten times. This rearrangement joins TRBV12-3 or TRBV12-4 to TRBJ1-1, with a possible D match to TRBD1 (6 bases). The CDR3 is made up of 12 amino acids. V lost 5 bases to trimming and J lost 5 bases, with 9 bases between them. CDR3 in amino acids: CASSVQGTEAFF. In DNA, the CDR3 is TGTGCCAGCAGTGTTCAGGGGACTGAAGCTTTCTTT.

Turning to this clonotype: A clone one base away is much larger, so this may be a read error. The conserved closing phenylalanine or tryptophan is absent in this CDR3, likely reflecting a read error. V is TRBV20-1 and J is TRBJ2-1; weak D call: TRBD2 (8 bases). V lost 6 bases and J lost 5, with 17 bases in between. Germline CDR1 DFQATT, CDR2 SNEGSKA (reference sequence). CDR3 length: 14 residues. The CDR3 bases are TGCAGTGCCACCGGGACTAGGGGGCACAATGAGCAGTTCTTG. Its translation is CSATGTRGHNEQFL.

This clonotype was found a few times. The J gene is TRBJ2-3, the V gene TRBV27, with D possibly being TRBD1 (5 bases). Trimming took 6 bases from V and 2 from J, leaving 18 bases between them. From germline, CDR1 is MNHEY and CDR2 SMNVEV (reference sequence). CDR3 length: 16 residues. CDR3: CASSTHRNPSTDTQYF. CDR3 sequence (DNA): TGTGCCAGCAGCACCCACAGGAACCCATCCACAGATACGCAGTATTTT.

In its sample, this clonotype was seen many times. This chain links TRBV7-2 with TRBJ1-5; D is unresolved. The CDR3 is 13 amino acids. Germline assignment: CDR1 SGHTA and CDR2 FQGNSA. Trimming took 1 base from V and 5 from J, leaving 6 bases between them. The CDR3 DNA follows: TGTGCCAGCAGCTTAGAAGAGGATCAGCCCCAGCATTTT. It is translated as CASSLEEDQPQHF.

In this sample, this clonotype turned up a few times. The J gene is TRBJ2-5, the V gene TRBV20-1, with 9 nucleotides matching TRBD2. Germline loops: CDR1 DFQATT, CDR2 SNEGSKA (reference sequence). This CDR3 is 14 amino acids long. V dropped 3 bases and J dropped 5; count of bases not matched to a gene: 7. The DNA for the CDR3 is TGCAGTGCTAGCCTGGCGGGGGGGGCGGAGACCCAGTACTTC. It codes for CSASLAGGAETQYF.

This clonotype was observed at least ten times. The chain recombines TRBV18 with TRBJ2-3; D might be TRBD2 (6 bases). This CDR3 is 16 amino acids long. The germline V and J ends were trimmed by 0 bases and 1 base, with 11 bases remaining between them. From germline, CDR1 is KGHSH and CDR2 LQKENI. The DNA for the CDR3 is TGTGCCAGCTCACCACCGTGGGAGGCCGGCACAGATACGCAGTATTTT. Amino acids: CASSPPWEAGTDTQYF.

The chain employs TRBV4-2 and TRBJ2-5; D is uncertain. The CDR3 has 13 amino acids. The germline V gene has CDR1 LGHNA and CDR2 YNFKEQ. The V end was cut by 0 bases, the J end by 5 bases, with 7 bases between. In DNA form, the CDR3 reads TGTGCCAGCAGCCAAGATTTGTGGGAGACCCAGTACTTC. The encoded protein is CASSQDLWETQYF.

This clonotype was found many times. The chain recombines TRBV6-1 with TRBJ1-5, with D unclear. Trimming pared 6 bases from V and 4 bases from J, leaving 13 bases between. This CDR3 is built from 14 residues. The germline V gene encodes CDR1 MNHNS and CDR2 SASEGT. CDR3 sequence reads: CASRQEIVNQPQHF. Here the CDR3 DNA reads TGTGCCAGCAGGCAGGAGATCGTAAATCAGCCCCAGCATTTT.

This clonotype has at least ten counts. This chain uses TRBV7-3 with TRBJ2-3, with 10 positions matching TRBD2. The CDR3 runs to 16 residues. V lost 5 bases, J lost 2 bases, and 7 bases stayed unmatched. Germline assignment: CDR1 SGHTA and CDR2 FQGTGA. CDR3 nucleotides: TGTGCCAGCAGCCCACTAGCGGGGTTCGCCACAGATACGCAGTATTTT. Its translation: CASSPLAGFATDTQYF.

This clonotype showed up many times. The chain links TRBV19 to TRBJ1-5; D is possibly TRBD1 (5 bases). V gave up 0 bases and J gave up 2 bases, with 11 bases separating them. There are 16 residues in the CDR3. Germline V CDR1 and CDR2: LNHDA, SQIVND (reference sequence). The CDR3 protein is CASSIDAGRGNQPQHF. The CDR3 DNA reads TGTGCCAGTAGTATAGATGCGGGGCGGGGCAATCAGCCCCAGCATTTT.

Here the CDR3 DNA reads TGTGCCAGCAGCGTGTCCTACAGGGGGATAGGCTACACCTTC. Protein product: CASSVSYRGIGYTF. V usage is TRBV9 and J usage is TRBJ1-2; 8 positions match TRBD1. Germline CDR1 is SGDLS and CDR2 is YYNGEE. The trim removed 2 bases at V and 8 bases at J, leaving 8 bases unmatched. This CDR3 has 14 amino acids.

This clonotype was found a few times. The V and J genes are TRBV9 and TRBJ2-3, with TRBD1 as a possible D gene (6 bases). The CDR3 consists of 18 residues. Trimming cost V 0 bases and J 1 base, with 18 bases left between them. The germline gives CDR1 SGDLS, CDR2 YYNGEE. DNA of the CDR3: TGTGCCAGCAGCGTAGCTACAAGTCCCAGGGGCCGCACAGATACGCAGTATTTT. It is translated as CASSVATSPRGRTDTQYF.

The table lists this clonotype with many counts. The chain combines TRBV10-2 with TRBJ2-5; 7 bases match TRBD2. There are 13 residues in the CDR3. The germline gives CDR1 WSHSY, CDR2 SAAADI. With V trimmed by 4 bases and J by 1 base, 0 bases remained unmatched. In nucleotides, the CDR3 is TGCGCCAGCAGTGGGACTAGCCAAGAGACCCAGTACTTC. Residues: CASSGTSQETQYF.

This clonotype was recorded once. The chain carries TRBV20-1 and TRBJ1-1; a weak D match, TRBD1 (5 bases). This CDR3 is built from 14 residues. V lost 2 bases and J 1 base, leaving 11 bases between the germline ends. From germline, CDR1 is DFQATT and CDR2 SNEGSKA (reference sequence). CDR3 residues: CSARFGAGNTEAFF. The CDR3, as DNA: TGCAGTGCTAGATTCGGGGCAGGGAACACTGAAGCTTTCTTT.

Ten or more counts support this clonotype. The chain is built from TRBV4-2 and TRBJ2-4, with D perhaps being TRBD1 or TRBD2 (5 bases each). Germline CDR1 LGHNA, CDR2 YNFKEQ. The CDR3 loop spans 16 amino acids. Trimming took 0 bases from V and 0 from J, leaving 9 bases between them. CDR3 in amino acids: CASSQETGLAKNIQYF. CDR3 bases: TGTGCCAGCAGCCAAGAGACGGGGCTAGCCAAAAACATTCAGTACTTC.

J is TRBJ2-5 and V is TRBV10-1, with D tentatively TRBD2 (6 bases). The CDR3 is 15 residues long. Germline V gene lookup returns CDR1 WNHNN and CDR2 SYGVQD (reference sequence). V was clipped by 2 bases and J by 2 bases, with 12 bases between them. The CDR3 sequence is CASSEISGGQETQYF. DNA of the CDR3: TGCGCCAGCAGTGAGATATCCGGGGGTCAAGAGACCCAGTACTTC.

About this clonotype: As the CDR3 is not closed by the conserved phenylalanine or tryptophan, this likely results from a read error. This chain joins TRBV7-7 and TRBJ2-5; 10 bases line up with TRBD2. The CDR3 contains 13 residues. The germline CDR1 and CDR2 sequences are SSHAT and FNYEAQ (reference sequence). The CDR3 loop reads CASKSSGGETQYS. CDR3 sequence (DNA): TGTGCTAGCAAATCTAGCGGGGGTGAGACCCAGTACTCC.

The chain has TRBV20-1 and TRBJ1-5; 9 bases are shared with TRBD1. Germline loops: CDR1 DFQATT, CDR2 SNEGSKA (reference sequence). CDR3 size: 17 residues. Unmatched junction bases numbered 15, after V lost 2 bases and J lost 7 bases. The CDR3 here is CSARNADRGRVGQPQHF. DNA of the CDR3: TGCAGTGCTAGAAACGCGGACAGGGGACGCGTCGGCCAGCCCCAGCATTTT.

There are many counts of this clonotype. The CDR3 protein is CASSQVPAGIASGYTF. CDR3 bases: TGTGCCAGCAGCCAAGTCCCGGCAGGGATAGCCTCGGGCTACACCTTC. The chain has TRBV3-1 and TRBJ1-2; perhaps TRBD1 as D (5 bases). The CDR3 is 16 amino acids. Germline V gives CDR1 LGHDT, CDR2 YNNKEL (reference sequence). Trimming stripped 1 base from V and 8 bases from J, with 20 bases between.

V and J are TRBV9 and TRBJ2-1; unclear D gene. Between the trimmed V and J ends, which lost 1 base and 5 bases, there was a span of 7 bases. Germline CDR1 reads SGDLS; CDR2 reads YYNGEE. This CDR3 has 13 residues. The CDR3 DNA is TGTGCCAGCAGCGTACGCCAGGACAATGAGCAGTTCTTC. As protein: CASSVRQDNEQFF.